This TCR beta chain was sequenced in a study of blood T cell repertoires in COVID-19. Study-wide context: Collection of acute and convalescent COVID-19 samples took place in the United States, Italy and Spain.

Authors' methods: For nucleated cells, counts were estimated from reference gene primer amplification. Assay used: immunoSEQ multiplex PCR; TCRdb lists only in-frame clones, some missing. V and J calls plus clone size are reproduced from that table; the DNA served to infer D and trimming. The sample yields approximately 110,000 clones, around 66% seen once. CDR3 length equals 12 residues. V was clipped by 7 bases and J by 3 bases, with 9 bases between them. Germline lookup yields CDR1 MNHEY and CDR2 SVGAGI. The chain recombines TRBV6-5 with TRBJ1-1; D not certain. What was sequenced was peripheral blood. This receptor was taken from a man aged 80 or over with acute or convalescent COVID-19. DNA of the CDR3: TGTGCCAGCAACGGGGTGGACACTGAAGCTTTCTTT. This encodes CASNGVDTEAFF.